This T cell receptor (beta chain) was recovered during a study of cytomegalovirus exposure and HLA in healthy donors. General study results and limits: A reported reduction in N-insertions relative to the approximately 640-donor mean was seen in an Asian-associated ancestry cluster in a later analysis. Sequencing artifact likely explains a cluster of highly shared sequence variants. Rare sequences made up most TCRs, while some public TCRs were found in many donors.

The V gene's germline CDR1 is SGHNT and CDR2 YENEEA. With V trimmed by 3 bases and J by 8 bases, 6 bases remained unmatched. CDR3 length equals 16 residues. On this clone itself: The antigen remains undetermined.

Healthy bone marrow donors formed the donor group. With 60 Vbeta and 13 Jbeta primers, the PCR was carried out. The method was immunoSEQ multiplex PCR; TCRdb's version includes in-frame clones alone and lacks a portion of them. The table records about 120,000 clones, roughly 80% of them present only once. The sequenced sample was PBMCs. This TCR came from a woman aged 40 to 50 in good health and CMV-seronegative. The rearrangement uses TRBV11-3 and TRBJ2-1; 14 nucleotides line up with TRBD2. CDR3 amino acids: CASSFAGTSGSDEQFF. The CDR3 coding sequence is TGTGCCAGCAGCTTCGCCGGGACTAGCGGGAGCGATGAGCAGTTCTTC.